The 13 T cell receptor beta chains listed next were all sequenced from one sample in a study of beta chain features in type 1 diabetes. Findings of the study overall: There was a moderate but significant shortening of TCRB CDR3s in all four CD4+ subsets of Type 1 diabetes patients.

Antigen specificity for these receptors is unknown. Reverse transcription of all isolated RNA meant that expressed TCRB transcripts were sequenced. Here immunoSEQ multiplex PCR was the method, and the copy in TCRdb shows in-frame clones only, minus some. In the table there are 20,000 to 25,000 clones, about three fifths of which are singletons. The specimen sequenced was stem cell memory CD4+ T cells from blood. All receptors come from a young man with type 1 diabetes.

This clone has only a few counts. This sequence joins TRBV11-2 and TRBJ1-5; D uncertain. The V gene lost 2 bases and the J gene lost 6 bases, with 17 bases spanning the gap. Germline V gene data show CDR1 as SGHAT and CDR2 as FQNNGV. The CDR3 is 16 residues long. CDR3 in amino acids: CASSLTGPLGSQPQHF. CDR3 nucleotides: TGTGCCAGCAGCTTAACCGGGCCCTTGGGGAGTCAGCCCCAGCATTTT.

CDR3 loop: CASSRTSGGAAYEQYF. DNA of the CDR3: TGTGCCAGCAGCCGTACTAGCGGGGGGGCTGCCTACGAGCAGTACTTC. This chain links TRBV7-2 with TRBJ2-7; 13 bases are shared with TRBD2. The junction had 6 bases not matched to a gene; V was cut back by 5 bases and J by 2 bases. Germline CDR1 and CDR2: SGHTA and FQGNSA. The CDR3 extends over 16 amino acids.

The rearrangement uses TRBV4-1 and TRBJ1-2; D perhaps matches TRBD1 (6 bases). The V end was cut by 8 bases, the J end by 2 bases, with 18 bases between. Germline assignment: CDR1 MGHRA and CDR2 YSYEKL. CDR3 size: 15 residues. The CDR3 coding sequence is TGCGCCAGCCGAAGACAGGTCGGGCCCAACTATGGCTACACCTTC. Translating it yields CASRRQVGPNYGYTF.

The CDR3 sequence: CASSRAGRPEKLFF. The CDR3 coding sequence is TGTGCCAGCAGTCGCGCAGGGAGGCCTGAAAAACTGTTTTTT. The chain links TRBV27 to TRBJ1-4, with a possible D match to TRBD1 (5 bases). Trimming removed 5 bases at V and 7 bases at J, with 14 bases between. The V gene's germline CDR1 is MNHEY and CDR2 SMNVEV (reference sequence). This CDR3 has 14 amino acids.

The chain uses TRBV5-1 and TRBJ2-5; 9 bases align to TRBD2. The better agreement between TRBJ2-7 and the DNA end casts doubt on the J call. This CDR3 is 15 amino acids long. In germline, CDR1 is SGHRS, CDR2 YFSETQ. The CDR3 here is CASSLGGRASYEQYF. The CDR3 coding sequence is TGCGCCAGCAGCTTGGGCGGGAGGGCCTCCTACGAGCAGTACTTC.

Only a few counts were recorded for this clone. V and J are TRBV6-5 and TRBJ2-1; D is perhaps TRBD1 (6 bases). Germline CDR1 and CDR2: MNHEY and SVGAGI. The CDR3 length is 14 residues. Between the trimmed V and J ends, which lost 2 bases and 6 bases, there was a span of 11 bases. The DNA for the CDR3 is TGTGCCAGCAGTTACGGGCAGGGGATCAATGAGCAGTTCTTC. This gives the protein CASSYGQGINEQFF.

The chain recombines TRBV9 with TRBJ2-1; TRBD2 is a possible D gene (8 bases). The V end lost 2 bases, the J end lost 5 bases, and 14 bases lay between the germline ends. Germline-derived CDR1 and CDR2 are SGDLS and YYNGEE. The CDR3 has 15 residues. DNA of the CDR3: TGTGCCAGCAGCGTCAGTAGCGGGACAGACAATGAGCAGTTCTTC. This translates into CASSVSSGTDNEQFF.

The DNA of the CDR3 is TGTGCCAGCAGCCGCCGACTAGCGGGGATCACAGATACGCAGTATTTT. Its protein is CASSRRLAGITDTQYF. This chain uses TRBV14 with TRBJ2-3, with 11 bases that match TRBD2. This CDR3 comprises 16 residues. V dropped 4 bases and J dropped 2; count of bases not matched to a gene: 5. The germline V gene encodes CDR1 SGHDN and CDR2 FVKESK.

This chain uses TRBV27 with TRBJ1-2; 9 nucleotides align to TRBD1. The CDR3 length is 15 residues. Losses at the gene ends were 6 bases for V and 4 bases for J; bases not matched to a gene: 9. Germline V lookup: CDR1 MNHEY, CDR2 SMNVEV (reference sequence). The CDR3 DNA is TGTGCCAGCAGCCCATCCCAGACAGGGGGCTATGGCTACACCTTC. This translates into CASSPSQTGGYGYTF.

V gene TRBV6-1 combines with J gene TRBJ1-2; D remains ambiguous. Trimming left V 3 bases short and J 4 bases short, with 15 bases between. The CDR3 has 15 amino acids. Germline V lookup: CDR1 MNHNS, CDR2 SASEGT. The CDR3 DNA reads as TGTGCCAGCAGTGATGATATGGGTCGGGGCTATGGCTACACCTTC. Residues: CASSDDMGRGYGYTF.

CDR3 nucleotide sequence: TGTGCCAGCAGAAAACTCATGAACACTGAAGCTTTCTTT. It is translated as CASRKLMNTEAFF. The genes are TRBV28 and TRBJ1-1; unclear D gene. The germline CDR1 and CDR2 sequences are MDHEN and SYDVKM. This CDR3 region has 13 residues. V was cut by 6 bases and J by 0 bases, with 8 bases left in between.

This clone was seen a few times. V and J are TRBV6-5 and TRBJ2-3, with 7 bases identical to TRBD1. Germline V lookup: CDR1 MNHEY, CDR2 SVGAGI. With V trimmed by 4 bases and J by 4 bases, 8 bases remained unmatched. The CDR3 sequence is 15 residues long. This chain's CDR3 is CASSSTRDSSDTQYF. CDR3 coding DNA: TGTGCCAGCAGTTCAACTCGGGACAGCTCAGATACGCAGTATTTT.

The J gene is TRBJ2-7, the V gene TRBV5-1; D may be TRBD2 (5 bases). CDR1 and CDR2 from the germline V gene are SGHRS and YFSETQ. The ends were cut back, 0 bases at V and 2 bases at J, with 9 bases in the middle. This CDR3 has 14 amino acids. The CDR3 nucleotides are TGCGCCAGCAGCTTGGATGGAGGAACCTACGAGCAGTACTTC. Protein sequence: CASSLDGGTYEQYF. The complete variable domain, with remaining parts taken from reference TRBV5-1 and TRBJ2-7, reads KAGVTQTPRYLIKTRGQQVTLSCSPISGHRSVSWYQQTPGQGLQFLFEYFSETQRNKGNFPGRFSGRQFSNSRSEMNVSTLELGDSALYLCASSLDGGTYEQYFGPGTRLTVT.